The 26 T cell receptor beta chains listed next were all sequenced from one sample in a study of T cells in Graves' hyperthyroidism and ophthalmopathy. RNA transcripts gave rise to amplified TCR beta CDR3 regions. TCR CDR3 regions were first amplified by RT-PCR with HTBI primers. TCRdb fed the multiplex PCR reads into MiXCR, producing one record per CDR3 protein. In the table there are fewer than 900,000 distinct CDR3 sequences, about 17% of which are singletons. The specimen sequenced was blood. The receptors were gathered from a woman in her forties or fifties with Graves' hyperthyroidism that later progressed to Graves' ophthalmopathy.

Points on this clonotype: A much larger clone is a single base away; this may be a read error. CDR3: CASNLEPDRIYEQYF. The CDR3 DNA reads TGCGCCAGCAACTTGGAACCGGACAGGATCTACGAGCAGTACTTC. The chain employs TRBV5-1 and TRBJ2-7; 7 nucleotides match TRBD1. The CDR3 is 15 residues long. Germline V gives CDR1 SGHRS, CDR2 YFSETQ.

This clonotype has ten or more counts. The chain links TRBV5-1 to TRBJ2-1, with 11 bases lining up with TRBD2. The CDR3 loop spans 15 amino acids. After removal of 2 bases from V and 9 bases from J, the junction contained 7 bases not matched to a gene. CDR1 and CDR2 (germline): SGHRS, YFSETQ. CDR3 bases: TGCGCCAGCAGCTTATTAGCGGGGGGGGGACCTGAGCAGTTCTTC. Residues: CASSLLAGGGPEQFF. Drawing the rest from reference TRBV5-1 and TRBJ2-1, the complete variable domain is KAGVTQTPRYLIKTRGQQVTLSCSPISGHRSVSWYQQTPGQGLQFLFEYFSETQRNKGNFPGRFSGRQFSNSRSEMNVSTLELGDSALYLCASSLLAGGGPEQFFGPGTRLTVL.

This clonotype was recorded many times. The J gene is TRBJ1-1, the V gene TRBV5-1; D not resolved. CDR1 and CDR2 (germline): SGHRS, YFSETQ. The CDR3 is made up of 18 amino acids. Trimming shortened V by 4 bases and J by 1 base, and 23 bases separated the two germline ends. CDR3 nucleotide sequence: TGCGCCAGCAGCACCGATGTGGGGTGGTTGCTTTGGAACACTGAAGCTTTCTTT. It specifies CASSTDVGWLLWNTEAFF.

The CDR3 loop reads CASSLIGEGYTF. The CDR3 DNA reads TGTGCCAGCAGCTTAATCGGAGAGGGCTACACCTTC. The rearrangement joins TRBV13 to TRBJ1-2; D is undetermined. The CDR3 covers 12 residues. Germline V lookup: CDR1 PRHDT, CDR2 FYEKMQ (reference sequence). Trimming cost V 2 bases and J 8 bases, with 9 bases left between them.

This clonotype was counted at least ten times. This rearrangement joins TRBV5-1 to TRBJ1-1; the D is unclear. The ends were cut back, 1 base at V and 0 bases at J, with 10 bases in the middle. Germline V gene data show CDR1 as SGHRS and CDR2 as YFSETQ. The CDR3 loop spans 15 amino acids. CDR3 amino acids: CASSLFAEMNTEAFF. The CDR3 nucleotides are TGCGCCAGCAGCTTGTTCGCAGAAATGAACACTGAAGCTTTCTTT.

The gene calls are TRBV10-1 and TRBJ2-5, with a possible D match to TRBD1 (6 bases). The CDR3 is made up of 15 amino acids. V was pared by 0 bases and J by 5 bases, with 13 bases between. Germline assignment: CDR1 WNHNN and CDR2 SYGVQD (reference sequence). The CDR3 bases are TGCGCCAGCAGTGAGTCGAACCAGGGGTGGGAGACCCAGTACTTC. Residues: CASSESNQGWETQYF.

This CDR3 reads CASSLALAGGELNEQFF. Here the CDR3 DNA reads TGCGCCAGCAGCTTGGCCTTAGCGGGGGGCGAGCTCAATGAGCAGTTCTTC. The chain is built from TRBV5-1 and TRBJ2-1; 10 bases agree with TRBD2. Germline CDR1 SGHRS, CDR2 YFSETQ. The junction had 9 bases not matched to a gene; V was cut back by 0 bases and J by 6 bases. CDR3 length equals 17 residues.

A few counts support this clonotype. The chain uses TRBV7-9 and TRBJ2-1, with D possibly being TRBD1 (6 bases). Trimming left V 1 base short and J 5 bases short, with 15 bases between. The CDR3 loop spans 16 amino acids. Germline-derived CDR1 and CDR2 are SEHNR and FQNEAQ (reference sequence). For the CDR3, the DNA is TGTGCCAGCAGCTTAGTGCCGGACAGTATTAACAATGAGCAGTTCTTC. Translating gives CASSLVPDSINNEQFF.

This clonotype has only a few counts. V is TRBV27 and J is TRBJ1-5; D perhaps matches TRBD1 (6 bases). The CDR3 covers 16 residues. CDR1 and CDR2 (germline): MNHEY, SMNVEV (reference sequence). With 0 bases removed from V and 7 bases from J, the gap between germline ends came to 16 bases. The CDR3 nucleotides are TGTGCCAGCAGTTTATCTTGGGGGGCGAACCCACAGCCCCAGCATTTT. Protein product: CASSLSWGANPQPQHF.

This clonotype has a count of ten or more. The V and J genes are TRBV3-1 and TRBJ2-5; TRBD2 matches 11 bases. The junction had 4 bases not matched to a gene; V was cut back by 3 bases and J by 1 base. Germline CDR1 and CDR2: LGHDT and YNNKEL (reference sequence). The CDR3 length is 16 residues. The DNA for the CDR3 is TGTGCCAGCAGCCACCGACTAGCGGGGACCCAAGAGACCCAGTACTTC. Translating gives CASSHRLAGTQETQYF.

The sample holds a few counts of this clonotype. The chain couples TRBV27 to TRBJ2-7, with D unresolved. The CDR3 runs 13 residues. The V and J ends lost 3 bases and 2 bases respectively, with 8 bases between them. Germline V gene lookup returns CDR1 MNHEY and CDR2 SMNVEV (reference sequence). CDR3: CASSFGSAYEQYF. The CDR3 nucleotides are TGTGCCAGCAGTTTTGGTTCTGCCTACGAGCAGTACTTC.

At least ten counts were recorded for this clonotype. As DNA, the CDR3 is TGCAGTGCTAGTTACCAGGGGGCCGGGGAGCTGTTTTTT. Translating gives CSASYQGAGELFF. This chain connects TRBV20-1 to TRBJ2-2; 7 nucleotides agree with TRBD1. Germline CDR1 and CDR2: DFQATT and SNEGSKA (reference sequence). V trimming: 3 bases; J trimming: 6 bases; junction bases outside the gene matches: 4. The CDR3 length is 13 residues.

This clonotype was detected many times. This rearrangement joins TRBV12-3 or TRBV12-4 to TRBJ1-3, with D unresolved. The CDR3 runs to 16 residues. Trimming took off 1 base at V and 1 base at J, with 11 bases between the two ends. CDR3 sequence (DNA): TGTGCCAGCAGTTTAGGAGTATGGGGATCTGGAAACACCATATATTTT. Translating it yields CASSLGVWGSGNTIYF.

This clonotype has a handful of counts. V usage is TRBV5-1 and J usage is TRBJ2-5; D is ambiguous. Germline-derived CDR1 and CDR2 are SGHRS and YFSETQ. The CDR3 sequence is 14 residues long. V was clipped by 0 bases and J by 3 bases, with 9 bases between them. The chain's CDR3 is CASSLDVPEETQYF. The DNA for the CDR3 is TGCGCCAGCAGCTTGGACGTCCCCGAAGAGACCCAGTACTTC.

The table lists this clonotype with a few counts. The chain has TRBV29-1 and TRBJ1-4; D call uncertain. The CDR3 sequence is 10 residues long. Trimming cost V 5 bases and J 8 bases, with 6 bases left between them. CDR1 SQVTM and CDR2 ANQGSEA come from the germline V gene. CDR3 protein: CSVLGEKLFF. CDR3 DNA sequence: TGCAGCGTTTTAGGCGAAAAACTGTTTTTT.

This clonotype was seen ten or more times. CDR3 sequence: CASSVTGDSTEAFF. Written as DNA, the CDR3 is TGTGCCAGCAGTGTCACCGGGGACAGCACTGAAGCTTTCTTT. This chain uses TRBV2 with TRBJ1-1; the match to TRBD1 covers 7 bases. In germline, CDR1 is SNHLY, CDR2 FYNNEI. J was trimmed by 4 bases and V by 4 bases; bases with no gene match: 6. The CDR3 totals 14 residues.

This clonotype was detected many times. The chain links TRBV11-2 to TRBJ2-7; possible D gene TRBD2, 6 bases. CDR3 length: 14 residues. Germline CDR1 reads SGHAT; CDR2 reads FQNNGV. V lost 1 base, J lost 2 bases, and 9 bases lay in between. The CDR3 loop is CASSLGGDTYEQYF. DNA for the CDR3: TGTGCCAGCAGCTTAGGGGGGGATACCTACGAGCAGTACTTC. Full variable domain (missing parts from reference TRBV11-2 and TRBJ2-7): EAGVAQSPRYKIIEKRQSVAFWCNPISGHATLYWYQQILGQGPKLLIQFQNNGVVDDSQLPKDRFSAERLKGVDSTLKIQPAKLEDSAVYLCASSLGGDTYEQYFGPGTRLTVT.

The J gene is TRBJ2-5, the V gene TRBV19; D is unclear. Germline values: CDR1 LNHDA, CDR2 SQIVND (reference sequence). The CDR3 is made up of 12 amino acids. Deletions cut 4 bases from V and 5 bases from J, with 8 bases between. The DNA of the CDR3 is TGTGCCAGTAGTACAGGCTGGGAGACCCAGTACTTC. Translating it yields CASSTGWETQYF.

This clonotype was seen only a few times. The chain recombines TRBV20-1 with TRBJ1-1, with 7 nucleotides matching TRBD1. Germline CDR1 reads DFQATT; CDR2 reads SNEGSKA (reference sequence). CDR3 length: 16 amino acids. V was clipped by 6 bases and J by 4 bases; unmatched bases: 17. CDR3 in amino acids: CSAYPNPQGTGTEAFF. CDR3 in DNA: TGCAGTGCATATCCGAATCCACAGGGGACCGGCACTGAAGCTTTCTTT.

CDR3 DNA sequence: TGTGCCAGCACCGGACGACTAGCGGGGGAGGGGAAGACCCAGTACTTC. Translation gives CASTGRLAGEGKTQYF. The V gene is TRBV6-2 or TRBV6-3, the J gene TRBJ2-5, with TRBD2 matching over 12 bases. V shed 7 bases and J 6 bases; nucleotides not matched to a gene: 12. Germline V gene data show CDR1 as MNHEY and CDR2 as SVGEGT. This CDR3 has 16 amino acids.

This clonotype came up a few times. This chain uses TRBV9 with TRBJ1-2; D gene unclear. V shed 0 bases and J shed 1 base, with 7 bases lying between them. Germline CDR1 is SGDLS and CDR2 is YYNGEE. The CDR3 is made up of 14 amino acids. The CDR3 DNA reads as TGTGCCAGCAGCGTAGTGGGCAGTAACTATGGCTACACCTTC. Protein product: CASSVVGSNYGYTF. Looking up the rest from reference TRBV9 and TRBJ1-2 gives the full variable domain: DSGVTQTPKHLITATGQRVTLRCSPRSGDLSVYWYQQSLDQGLQFLIQYYNGEERAKGNILERFSAQQFPDLHSELNLSSLELGDSALYFCASSVVGSNYGYTFGSGTRLTVV.

The chain joins TRBV5-1 to TRBJ1-4, with D hard to call. The CDR3 runs to 13 residues. Germline CDR1 is SGHRS and CDR2 is YFSETQ. Trimming shortened V by 5 bases and J by 5 bases, and 10 bases separated the two germline ends. The CDR3: CASRISPNEKLFF. The CDR3 DNA reads TGCGCCAGCAGGATTTCGCCAAATGAAAAACTGTTTTTT.

This clonotype was seen a few times. The chain links TRBV2 to TRBJ2-5, with TRBD1 matching over 7 bases. The CDR3 extends over 12 amino acids. Germline trimming cut 7 bases from V and 5 bases from J; bases unmatched to any gene: 4. CDR1 and CDR2 (germline): SNHLY, FYNNEI. The DNA for the CDR3 is TGTGCCAGCAAGACAGGGTTGGAGACCCAGTACTTC. Its protein is CASKTGLETQYF.

The rearrangement links TRBV30 to TRBJ1-3; D remains ambiguous. CDR1 and CDR2 from the germline V gene are GTSNPN and SVGIG (reference sequence). The germline V and J ends were trimmed by 0 bases and 2 bases, with 8 bases remaining between them. The CDR3 extends over 14 amino acids. DNA of the CDR3: TGTGCCTGGAGTGTAACGGTGACTGGAAACACCATATATTTT. Translation: CAWSVTVTGNTIYF.

This clonotype occurred a few times. The chain combines TRBV9 with TRBJ2-7; 9 bases match TRBD1. The CDR3 length is 16 residues. CDR1 and CDR2 (germline): SGDLS, YYNGEE. The junction had 10 bases not matched to a gene; V was cut back by 4 bases and J by 2 bases. This chain's CDR3 is CASSLGTGNSPYEQYF. In DNA, the CDR3 is TGTGCCAGCAGCCTTGGGACAGGGAATTCTCCCTACGAGCAGTACTTC.

This clonotype was seen a handful of times. J is TRBJ2-1 and V is TRBV6-1, with 14 bases that match TRBD2. Germline V lookup: CDR1 MNHNS, CDR2 SASEGT. J gave up 0 bases and V 8 bases, and 6 bases lay outside the gene matches. CDR3 size: 17 residues. The CDR3: CASPGTSGGSSYNEQFF. CDR3 in DNA: TGTGCCAGCCCAGGGACTAGCGGGGGTAGCTCCTACAATGAGCAGTTCTTC.